This T cell receptor (beta chain) originates from a study of OX40 agonist ivuxolimab in advanced cancers. The protocol was immunoSEQ multiplex PCR, while the TCRdb copy is restricted to in-frame clones and leaves out a portion. The sample records 50,000 to 65,000 clones, roughly 84% being singletons. The material was CD4+ or CD8+ T cells sorted from blood, obtained in a trial of the OX40 agonist ivuxolimab. This TCR was sampled from an adult with an advanced solid tumor such as melanoma, head and neck, liver or kidney cancer.

CDR3 sequence: CASSVEADTQYF. Here the CDR3 DNA reads TGTGCCAGCAGCGTAGAAGCAGATACGCAGTATTTT. This chain joins TRBV9 and TRBJ2-3; D is uncertain. This CDR3 has 12 amino acids. Deletions cut 0 bases from V and 4 bases from J, with 3 bases between. Germline V gene lookup returns CDR1 SGDLS and CDR2 YYNGEE.